This T cell receptor beta chain was retrieved from a study of T cell clonotyping in hematopoietic cell transplantation. Study-wide background: Pretransplant recipient samples were taken after cytoreduction. Study-wide points: Pathologically expanded recipient clonotypes increased progressively from day 30 to day 180 as diversity fell. Higher Inverse Simpson Index values in graft donor and pretransplant recipient predicted broader posttransplant TCR diversity.

Method: immunoSEQ multiplex PCR; TCRdb's copy keeps in-frame clones and lacks some. The sample contains 35,000 to 45,000 clones, roughly 95% of which appear only once. Germline loops: CDR1 LNHDA, CDR2 SQIVND (reference sequence). The ends were cut back, 1 base at V and 7 bases at J, with 11 bases in the middle. The CDR3 consists of 13 residues. Time point defined: recipient sample about 28 days before transplant, after cytoreduction. Remarks on this clone: What it binds is unknown.

This rearrangement joins TRBV19 to TRBJ2-7, with D unclear. The receptor comes from a man aged 35 to 55 with chronic myeloid leukemia. Some clones in this sample may be carry-over from other donors' samples. Sequencing used peripheral blood mononuclear cells, obtained before stem cell transplant. The CDR3 loop is CASSIGTVGEQYF. The CDR3 nucleotides read TGTGCCAGTAGTATAGGGACGGTTGGAGAGCAGTACTTC.